What follows are 8 T cell receptor beta chains derived from one specimen sequenced in a study of neurological immune-mediated disorders. The time point was: technical triplicate 2. One entry per CDR3 protein, called by TCRdb with MiXCR from the 5' RACE reads. Among about 32,000 distinct CDR3 sequences listed, about 14% were seen once. The sequenced material came from CD4+ T cells from blood. Receptors were obtained from a female donor with HTLV-1-associated myelopathy (HAM/TSP).

About this clonotype itself: One base away lies a much larger clone, so this may be a sequencing read error. The V and J genes are TRBV4-2 and TRBJ2-2; D is unresolved. The CDR3 has 12 residues. Germline loops: CDR1 LGHNA, CDR2 YNFKEQ. Trimming shortened V by 1 base and J by 9 bases, and 6 bases separated the two germline ends. CDR3 coding DNA: TGTGCCAGCAGCCAAGTTACCAGGGAGCTGTTTTTT. It encodes CASSQVTRELFF.

This clonotype was detected many times. The J gene is TRBJ2-7, the V gene TRBV20-1, with 10 positions matching TRBD1. The CDR3 covers 14 residues. Germline values: CDR1 DFQATT, CDR2 SNEGSKA (reference sequence). Trimming at V came to 6 bases and at J to 3 bases, leaving 8 bases not matched to a gene. The CDR3 loop is CSATDRGLDYEQYF. CDR3 DNA sequence: TGCAGTGCCACCGACAGGGGGCTGGACTACGAGCAGTACTTC.

This clonotype came up many times. The V and J genes are TRBV19 and TRBJ2-5; 10 nucleotides line up with TRBD1. J lost 4 bases, V lost 7 bases, and 9 bases had no gene match. Germline values: CDR1 LNHDA, CDR2 SQIVND (reference sequence). The length of the CDR3 is 15 residues. CDR3 nucleotides: TGTGCCAGTAATGATCGGACAGGGGGAAGAGAGACCCAGTACTTC. This translates into CASNDRTGGRETQYF.

This clonotype has more than one count but fewer than ten. V usage is TRBV5-1 and J usage is TRBJ2-1; D may be TRBD1 (6 bases). The germline V gene has CDR1 SGHRS and CDR2 YFSETQ. V dropped 0 bases and J dropped 16 bases, with 20 bases sitting between them. The CDR3 is made up of 14 amino acids. The CDR3 DNA sequence: TGCGCCAGCAGCTTGGCGGGCAACCAGGGGTCTAGTTTCTTC. Encoded protein: CASSLAGNQGSSFF.

This clonotype appeared many times. The chain carries TRBV7-2 and TRBJ2-7; possibly TRBD1 for D (6 bases). V was pared by 5 bases and J by 6 bases, with 14 bases between. Germline V gene lookup returns CDR1 SGHTA and CDR2 FQGNSA. The CDR3 length is 13 residues. CDR3 amino acids: CASSPTGFREQYF. As DNA, the CDR3 is TGTGCCAGCAGCCCCACAGGGTTCCGCGAGCAGTACTTC.

As concerns this clonotype: The final CDR3 position lacks the conserved phenylalanine or tryptophan, pointing to a likely read error. The chain combines TRBV7-2 with TRBJ2-5; 9 bases align to TRBD2. The V and J ends lost 5 bases and 2 bases, in that order; junction bases with no gene match: 3. The germline V gene has CDR1 SGHTA and CDR2 FQGNSA. CDR3 length: 14 amino acids. CDR3: CASSTAGGQETQYL. Here the CDR3 DNA reads TGTGCCAGCAGCACAGCGGGGGGACAAGAGACCCAGTACTTA.

Regarding this clonotype: A read error may produce the germline difference seen at one junction end. The chain uses TRBV10-3 and TRBJ1-5; a weak D match, TRBD1 (5 bases). The CDR3 length is 13 residues. Germline-derived CDR1 and CDR2 are ENHRY and SYGVKD. As DNA, the CDR3 is TGTGCCATAACGGGGGAGGTCAATAAGCCCCAGCATTTT. It encodes CAITGEVNKPQHF.

At least ten counts were recorded for this clonotype. The chain links TRBV7-2 to TRBJ1-1; D is undetermined. Per germline, CDR1 SGHTA and CDR2 FQGNSA. This CDR3 is built from 14 residues. Trimming left V 0 bases short and J 8 bases short, with 13 bases between. Written as DNA, the CDR3 is TGTGCCAGCAGCTTAGCAGTTGCGGTCGGCGAAGCTTTCTTT. This translates into CASSLAVAVGEAFF.